The T cell receptor (beta chain) described here comes from a study of OX40 agonist ivuxolimab in advanced cancers. Background for the entire study: Ivuxolimab was a fully human IgG2 agonistic monoclonal antibody targeting the costimulatory receptor OX40 (CD134). Intravenous ivuxolimab was administered to patients every 2 weeks at six dose levels: 0.01, 0.1, 0.3, 1.5, 3 and 10 mg/kg. Of the 50 to 55 dose-escalation patients, hepatocellular carcinoma was present in 19, melanoma in roughly 15, renal cell carcinoma in 9 and head and neck cancer in 9. A male proportion of around 80% and a mean age of about 60 years, ranging from about 23 to 90, were recorded for the dose-escalation cohort. Prior anti-PD-1, anti-PD-L1 or anti-CTLA-4 therapy was permitted, and 40% to 50% of dose-escalation patients had received checkpoint inhibitors. Partial responses were achieved by three dose-escalation patients, of whom one had hepatocellular carcinoma and two had cutaneous melanoma. The purpose of peripheral TCRbeta sequencing was to test whether ivuxolimab changed TCR sequence diversity and led to clonal T-cell expansion. The paper reports the monotherapy dose-escalation portion (N of about 47 patients) of the phase I ivuxolimab trial.

Findings and caveats that apply to the study as a whole: Antigen specificity was not determined for the clonally expanded peripheral T cells. Low levels of normalized T-cell clonal expansion were also seen in some patients who did not respond. Clonal expansion of both CD4+ and CD8+ blood T cells was observed from baseline to week 6 at doses 0.1 to 3.0 mg/kg. In the 0.1-3.0 mg/kg groups, partial responders had among the lowest normalized peripheral clonal expansion, particularly in CD8+ T cells. After ivuxolimab, CD8+ T cells had more expanded clones than CD4+ T cells on average.

The trial excluded patients who had a history of autoimmune disease or who were on systemic immunosuppression. Peripheral blood for TCR sequencing was collected from all dose cohorts at baseline, on cycle 4 day 1, and on cycle 7 day 1. The samples were taken from a phase I, first-in-human, multicenter, open-label dose-escalation trial of ivuxolimab. Adults with locally advanced or metastatic head and neck squamous cell, hepatocellular, melanoma or renal cell carcinoma were enrolled in the trial. Before TCR sequencing, CD4+ T cells and CD8+ T cells were sorted from peripheral blood as separate populations. Genomic DNA was isolated from the sorted cells so that the TCRbeta CDR3 region could be sequenced. The immunoSEQ Assay was used to sequence the TCRbeta CDR3 regions. The table was pulled from immuneACCESS by TCRdb, which kept in-frame rearrangements only. Such tables lose some clones; where checked, under half of the loss comes from unresolved V genes, and the rest has no known cause. Present in this sample are 55,000 to 65,000 clones, 75% to 90% of which were seen just once. The top ten constitute about 4.2% of the sample.

On this clone itself: Its antigen is currently not known. Nothing much larger sits one base from this clone, and base qualities are not available.

Measured from the cysteine to the phenylalanine, the CDR3 is 14 residues long. Only the CDR3 portion is preserved as DNA: 42 bases, with reading frame beginning at the first base. V is reduced by 4 bases and J by 7 bases, leaving a spacing of 17 bases between them. CDR1 is given as ENHRY and CDR2 as SYGVKD, both from the germline V gene. Sequenced here: CD4+ or CD8+ T cells sorted from blood, sampled in a trial of the OX40 agonist ivuxolimab. This chain joins TRBV10-3 to TRBJ2-7, with TRBD2 as a weak D call on 7 bases. This receptor was taken from an adult with an advanced solid tumor such as melanoma, head and neck, liver or kidney cancer. Here is the DNA: TGTGCCATCAGTGTCCGGGGGGCAAGGGGAGAGCAGTACTTC. It is translated as CAISVRGARGEQYF.